This entry is about one T cell receptor (beta chain). Its target is unknown. This entry is derived from a study of OX40 agonist ivuxolimab in advanced cancers. At the level of the study: Eligibility admitted prior anti-PD-1, anti-PD-L1 or anti-CTLA-4 therapy; approximately 40% had some. Study-level findings and limits: The mean number of expanded clones was higher in CD8+ T cells than in CD4+. Among patients with partial responses at 0.1-3.0 mg/kg, clonal expansion was among the lowest.

Using immunoSEQ multiplex PCR, the repertoire was profiled, and TCRdb retains in-frame clones only, with some absent. This sample carries 71,000 or so clones, about 81% of them seen once, and the ten largest clones take roughly 4.7%. This clonotype originated in an adult with an advanced solid tumor such as melanoma, head and neck, liver or kidney cancer. The material was CD4+ or CD8+ T cells sorted from blood, obtained in a trial of the OX40 agonist ivuxolimab.

CDR3 nucleotide sequence: TGTGCCACCCGAGCCGGGACTAATAACAATGAGCAGTTCTTC. Protein sequence: CATRAGTNNNEQFF. The chain combines TRBV6-1 with TRBJ2-1; 7 bases are shared with TRBD2. Germline V CDR1 and CDR2: MNHNS, SASEGT. The CDR3 runs to 14 residues. The junction had 11 bases not matched to a gene; V was cut back by 10 bases and J by 5 bases.